What follows describes a single TCR beta chain. The source of the sample is a study of T cell changes during pregnancy in multiple sclerosis. The V gene's germline CDR1 is SEHNR and CDR2 FQNEAQ (reference sequence). There are 14 residues in the CDR3. Trimming removed 4 bases from V and 5 bases from J; junction bases left unmatched: 6. Measured with immunoSEQ multiplex PCR; TCRdb has only the in-frame clones, and not every one. This sample has about 100,000 clones, with 90% found just once. The V call is TRBV7-9, the J call TRBJ1-2; 8 nucleotides match TRBD1. Source: peripheral blood, taken in the second trimester of pregnancy. The receptor's source is a female donor in good health, enrolled as a control in a pregnancy study. The CDR3 loop reads CASSSRQGTYGYTF. Written as DNA, the CDR3 is TGTGCCAGCAGCTCTCGACAGGGGACATATGGCTACACCTTC.